This section outlines one T cell receptor (beta chain) sequence together with its context. The target antigen is unknown. This sample is part of a study of T cell repertoires in cytomegalovirus infection. General study points: There were HLA-C-restricted CMV-specific TCR beta clonotypes dominating the ex vivo response.

MiXCR was run by TCRdb on the reads, yielding one entry per CDR3 protein. The sample has approximately 990,000 distinct CDR3 sequences, 30% to 40% seen once. The germline V gene has CDR1 KGHSH and CDR2 LQKENI. Trimming took off 7 bases at V and 7 bases at J, with 11 bases between the two ends. The CDR3 is 13 amino acids. The V and J genes are TRBV18 and TRBJ1-6; possibly TRBD1 for D (6 bases). This TCR derives from a human donor in good health (CMV status not recorded). Some clones in this sample may be carry-over from other donors' samples. The source was cultured CD8+ T cells from PBMCs, collected from culture after CMV antigen stimulation. CDR3 region: CASWGGFNSPLHF. The CDR3 DNA reads TGTGCCAGCTGGGGGGGCTTCAATTCACCCCTCCACTTT.